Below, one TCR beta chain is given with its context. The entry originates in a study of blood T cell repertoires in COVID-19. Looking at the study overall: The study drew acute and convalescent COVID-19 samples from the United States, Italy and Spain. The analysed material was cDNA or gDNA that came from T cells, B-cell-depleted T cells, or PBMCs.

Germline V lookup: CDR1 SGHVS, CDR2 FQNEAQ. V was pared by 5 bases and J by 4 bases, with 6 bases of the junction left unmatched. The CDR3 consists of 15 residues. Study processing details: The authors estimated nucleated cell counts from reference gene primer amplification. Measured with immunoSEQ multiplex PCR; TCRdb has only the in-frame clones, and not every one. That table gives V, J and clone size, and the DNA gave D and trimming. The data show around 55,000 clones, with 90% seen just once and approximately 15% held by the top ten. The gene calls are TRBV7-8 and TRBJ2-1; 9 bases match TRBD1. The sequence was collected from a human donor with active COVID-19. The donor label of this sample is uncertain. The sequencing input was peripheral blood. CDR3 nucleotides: TGTGCCAGCAGCCCACAGGGGGCCTCATACAATGAGCAGTTCTTC. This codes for CASSPQGASYNEQFF.